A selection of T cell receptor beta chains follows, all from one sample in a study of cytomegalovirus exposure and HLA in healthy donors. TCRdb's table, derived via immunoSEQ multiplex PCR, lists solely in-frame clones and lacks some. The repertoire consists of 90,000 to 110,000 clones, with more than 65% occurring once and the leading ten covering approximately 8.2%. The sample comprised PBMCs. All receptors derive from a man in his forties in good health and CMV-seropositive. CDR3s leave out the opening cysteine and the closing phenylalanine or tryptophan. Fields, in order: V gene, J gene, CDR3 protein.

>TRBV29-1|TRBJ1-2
SAPTGAGYT
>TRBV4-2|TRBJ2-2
ASSQGYSGELF
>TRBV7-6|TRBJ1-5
ASSLGGGDQPQH
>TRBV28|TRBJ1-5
ASTMGGSNQPQH
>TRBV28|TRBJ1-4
ASRKGGASTNEKLF
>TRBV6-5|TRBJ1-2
ASSYSAGQNYGYT
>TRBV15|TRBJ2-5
ATSRDPLREQY
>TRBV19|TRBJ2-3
ASSTLTGGSGESTDTQY
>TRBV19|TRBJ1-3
ASSISPAGNTIY
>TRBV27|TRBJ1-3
ASSSRSGNTIY
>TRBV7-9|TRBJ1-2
ASSPLGGATRANYGYT
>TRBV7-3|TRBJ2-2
ASGQGAYTGELF
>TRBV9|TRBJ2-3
ASSEGGLAGRSTDTQY
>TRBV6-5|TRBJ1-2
ASSPTGDWGYT
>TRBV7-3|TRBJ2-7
ASSLTPGISYEQY
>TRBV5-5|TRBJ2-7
ASSWWRDYEQY
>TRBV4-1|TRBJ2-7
ASSHSPQGGSEQY
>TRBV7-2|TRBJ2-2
ASSPVTSIPGELF
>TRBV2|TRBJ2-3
ASKRGSDTQY
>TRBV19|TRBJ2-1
ASTDSSYNEQF
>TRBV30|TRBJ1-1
AWMNRTGGYTEAF
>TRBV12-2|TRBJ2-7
ASRLGWPTYEQY
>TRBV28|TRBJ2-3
ASSQTGGTDTQY
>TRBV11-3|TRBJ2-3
ASSPRLAGGTDTQY
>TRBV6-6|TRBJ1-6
ASRPQGGGTLH
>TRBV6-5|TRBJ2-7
ASSPLSSYEQY
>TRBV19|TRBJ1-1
ASSMNRGNTEAF
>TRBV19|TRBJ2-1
ASSITYNEQF
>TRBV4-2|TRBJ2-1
ASSQDWRGFGNEQF
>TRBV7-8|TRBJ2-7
ASSLGRKYEQY
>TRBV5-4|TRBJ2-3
ASSLRGAGDDTDTQY
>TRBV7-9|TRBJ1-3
ASSHSTGAGNTIY
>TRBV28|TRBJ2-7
ASSQTSGGHSYEQY
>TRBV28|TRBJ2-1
ATWTDTNEQF
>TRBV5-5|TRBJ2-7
ASSFGSSPLEQY
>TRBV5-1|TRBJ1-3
ASSATGDSGNTIY
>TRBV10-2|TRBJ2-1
ASSDETRVYNEQF
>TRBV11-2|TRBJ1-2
ASSLHTYGYT
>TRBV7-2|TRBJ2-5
ASRPTSGQETQY
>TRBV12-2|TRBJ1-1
ASRLIPYRDRPLMNTEAF